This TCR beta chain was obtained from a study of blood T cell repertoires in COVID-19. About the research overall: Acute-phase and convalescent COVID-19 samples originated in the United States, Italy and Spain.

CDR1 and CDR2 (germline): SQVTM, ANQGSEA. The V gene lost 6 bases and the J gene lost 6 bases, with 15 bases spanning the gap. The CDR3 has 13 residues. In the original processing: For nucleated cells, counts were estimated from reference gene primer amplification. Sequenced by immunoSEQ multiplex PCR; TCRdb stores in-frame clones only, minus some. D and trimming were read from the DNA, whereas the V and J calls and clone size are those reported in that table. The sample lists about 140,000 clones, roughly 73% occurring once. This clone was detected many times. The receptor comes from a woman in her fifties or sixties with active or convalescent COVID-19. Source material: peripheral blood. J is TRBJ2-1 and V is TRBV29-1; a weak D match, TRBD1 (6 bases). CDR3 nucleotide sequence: TGCAGCGTCACCGGACGAGGGGGCAATGAGCAGTTCTTC. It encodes CSVTGRGGNEQFF.